Below are 16 T cell receptor beta chains sequenced from a single sample in a study of Graves' ophthalmopathy and Graves' hyperthyroidism. RNA transcripts were the source from which TCR beta CDR3 regions were amplified. Second-round multiplex PCR came after first-round RT-PCR with HTBI primers. From the multiplex PCR reads, TCRdb called clonotypes with MiXCR, one entry per CDR3 protein. Seen here are some 350,000 distinct CDR3 sequences, about 18% observed once, and the top ten hold roughly 2.4%. Input material: peripheral blood. The receptors originated from an adult woman with stable Graves' hyperthyroidism.

This clonotype occurred many times. The rearrangement links TRBV25-1 to TRBJ2-2; 9 bases are shared with TRBD1. V lost 4 bases and J lost 6; bases outside the gene matches: 12. CDR3 size: 17 residues. CDR1 MGHDK and CDR2 SYGVNS come from the germline V gene. Written as DNA, the CDR3 is TGTGCCAGCAGTGGGGAAACAGGGGGCGCGGTTGCCGGGGAGCTGTTTTTT. Residues: CASSGETGGAVAGELFF.

This clonotype has a count of ten or more. The gene calls are TRBV20-1 and TRBJ2-5; 13 nucleotides line up with TRBD2. Germline CDR1 and CDR2: DFQATT and SNEGSKA (reference sequence). This CDR3 spans 16 amino acids. Germline trimming cut 2 bases from V and 5 bases from J; bases unmatched to any gene: 8. The CDR3 spells CSARPRTSGSWETQYF. The CDR3 DNA follows: TGCAGTGCTAGACCTCGGACTAGCGGGAGTTGGGAGACCCAGTACTTC.

Regarding this clonotype: The junction differs from germline at one of its ends, possibly a read error. The chain uses TRBV6-2 or TRBV6-3 and TRBJ1-2, with 8 bases matching TRBD1. The CDR3 length is 14 residues. The germline CDR1 and CDR2 sequences are MNHEY and SVGEGT. The chain's CDR3 is CAISDQGARTGYTF. The CDR3, as DNA: TGTGCCATCAGTGACCAGGGGGCGAGGACTGGCTACACCTTC.

This chain links TRBV11-2 with TRBJ1-6; no clear D. Per the germline V gene, CDR1 is SGHAT and CDR2 is FQNNGV. V dropped 6 bases and J dropped 0 bases, with 6 bases sitting between them. This CDR3 spans 14 amino acids. The CDR3 protein is CASRSSSYNSPLHF. As DNA, the CDR3 is TGTGCCAGCAGATCAAGCTCCTATAATTCACCCCTCCACTTT.

The chain is built from TRBV4-2 and TRBJ2-2; TRBD2 agrees at 8 bases. The CDR3 spans 17 residues. V lost 5 bases and J lost 8; bases outside the gene matches: 16. Germline assignment: CDR1 LGHNA and CDR2 YNFKEQ. The CDR3 sequence: CASSKGLVRGAPGELFF. In nucleotides, the CDR3 is TGTGCCAGCAGCAAGGGACTAGTTAGGGGCGCACCGGGGGAGCTGTTTTTT.

This clonotype was recorded at least ten times. The chain recombines TRBV2 with TRBJ2-7, with D unclear. The CDR3 runs to 13 residues. Germline values: CDR1 SNHLY, CDR2 FYNNEI. Trimming took off 3 bases at V and 4 bases at J, with 10 bases between the two ends. The CDR3 loop reads CASSDNGRYEQYF. DNA for the CDR3: TGTGCCAGCAGTGACAACGGCAGGTACGAGCAGTACTTC.

This clonotype occurred a few times. The CDR3 coding sequence is TGTGCCAGCAGCGCCGGAACGAATCAGCCCCAGCATTTT. Protein: CASSAGTNQPQHF. The chain recombines TRBV7-6 with TRBJ1-5; D gene uncertain. Trimming removed 5 bases at V and 4 bases at J, with 9 bases between. This CDR3 has 13 amino acids. Looked up from germline, CDR1 is SGHVS and CDR2 is FNYEAQ.

This clonotype was observed many times. The V and J genes are TRBV29-1 and TRBJ1-1, with TRBD1 identical over 8 bases. Germline CDR1 is SQVTM and CDR2 is ANQGSEA. After removal of 7 bases from V and 0 bases from J, the junction contained 7 bases not matched to a gene. This CDR3 is built from 14 residues. The CDR3 region is CSAGDRTMNTEAFF. CDR3 DNA sequence: TGCAGCGCAGGGGACAGGACTATGAACACTGAAGCTTTCTTT.

This clonotype was detected ten times or more. The genes are TRBV6-2 or TRBV6-3 and TRBJ1-1, with D possibly matching TRBD1 (5 bases). V was clipped by 8 bases and J by 0 bases, with 13 bases between them. Germline V lookup: CDR1 MNHEY, CDR2 SVGEGT. There are 14 residues in the CDR3. The CDR3 coding sequence is TGTGCCAGCGCCCACGGGGGTTTGAACACTGAAGCTTTCTTT. The encoded protein is CASAHGGLNTEAFF.

This clonotype showed up many times. This sequence joins TRBV12-3 or TRBV12-4 and TRBJ2-4; D is possibly TRBD1 or TRBD2 (6 bases each). The CDR3 is 15 amino acids. V lost 5 bases to trimming and J lost 6 bases, with 17 bases between them. The CDR3 region is CASSAYPKGGNIQYF. Written as DNA, the CDR3 is TGTGCCAGCAGTGCGTATCCTAAGGGGGGAAACATTCAGTACTTC.

This clonotype was counted only a few times. One junction end does not reproduce the germline sequence, and a read error may be involved. V usage is TRBV6-1 and J usage is TRBJ2-7; 8 nucleotides agree with TRBD1. Germline V gene data show CDR1 as MNHNS and CDR2 as SASEGT. The CDR3 covers 13 residues. CDR3 DNA sequence: TGTGTCAGCACAAGAACAGGGGGCTACGAGCAGTACTTC. Protein product: CVSTRTGGYEQYF.

This clonotype was observed a few times. V usage is TRBV11-2 and J usage is TRBJ2-2, with D hard to call. This CDR3 has 14 residues. V was trimmed by 4 bases and J by 6 bases, leaving 12 bases between them. Germline CDR1 reads SGHAT; CDR2 reads FQNNGV. The CDR3 nucleotides are TGTGCCAGCAGCTATAGTTCCGGGTCCGGGGAGCTGTTTTTT. The encoded protein is CASSYSSGSGELFF.

This clonotype was detected ten times or more. This chain links TRBV12-3 or TRBV12-4 with TRBJ1-5; a weak D match, TRBD1 (5 bases). Trimming left V 8 bases short and J 0 bases short, with 11 bases between. The CDR3 sequence is 14 residues long. CDR3 region: CASVEGYSNQPQHF. CDR3 nucleotide sequence: TGTGCCAGCGTAGAGGGGTATAGCAATCAGCCCCAGCATTTT.

In this sample, this clonotype turned up many times. The chain is built from TRBV27 and TRBJ2-7; no firm D call. Trimming cost V 3 bases and J 2 bases, with 11 bases left between them. The CDR3 totals 14 residues. Germline lookup yields CDR1 MNHEY and CDR2 SMNVEV (reference sequence). As DNA, the CDR3 is TGTGCCAGCAGTTTCCGCGGAAGCACCTACGAGCAGTACTTC. Its protein product is CASSFRGSTYEQYF.

This clonotype was observed a handful of times. V gene TRBV3-1 combines with J gene TRBJ2-2; no reliable D call. V lost 1 base and J lost 0, with 3 bases in between. The CDR3 extends over 14 amino acids. Germline loops: CDR1 LGHDT, CDR2 YNNKEL (reference sequence). CDR3 loop: CASSQGPNTGELFF. In DNA, the CDR3 is TGTGCCAGCAGCCAAGGCCCGAACACCGGGGAGCTGTTTTTT.

To note about this clonotype: No conserved phenylalanine or tryptophan ends this CDR3, so it is likely a read error. The CDR3 region is CSAPTGASYGYTY. For the CDR3, the DNA is TGCAGTGCCCCTACAGGAGCGAGCTATGGCTACACCTAC. The chain carries TRBV20-1 and TRBJ1-2, with D perhaps matching TRBD1 (5 bases). Between the trimmed V and J ends, which lost 6 bases and 4 bases, there was a span of 15 bases. The CDR3 contains 13 residues. Germline V gene sequence: CDR1 DFQATT, CDR2 SNEGSKA (reference sequence).